Detailed here is one T cell receptor (beta chain). Original handling: Amplifying reference gene primers gave estimates of nucleated cell counts. TCRdb keeps only in-frame clones here, not all; method: immunoSEQ multiplex PCR. V and J calls and clone size are those listed in that table; D and trimming were worked out from the DNA. The sample yields some 170,000 clones, around 85% seen once. V lost 4 bases to trimming and J lost 4 bases, with 8 bases between them. Germline V CDR1 and CDR2: MNHNS, SASEGT. The CDR3 contains 13 residues. The sample comes from a study of blood T cell repertoires in COVID-19. Background on the study: PBMCs, B-cell-depleted T cells, or T cells were the source of the cDNA or gDNA that made up the material.

The sample was peripheral blood. The rearrangement uses TRBV6-1 and TRBJ1-5; maybe TRBD1 (6 bases). This receptor was obtained from a man aged 55 to 70 with active or convalescent COVID-19. In DNA, the CDR3 is TGTGCCAGCAGTGGGACAGTGAATCAGCCCCAGCATTTT. This translates into CASSGTVNQPQHF.